A selection of T cell receptor beta chains follows, all from one sample in a study of T cell clones after liver transplantation. Method: immunoSEQ multiplex PCR; TCRdb's copy keeps in-frame clones and lacks some. The sample yields 70,000 or so clones, over 85% seen once. The specimen was CD4+ T cells from blood, collected before liver transplant. All receptors derive from a human donor who received a liver transplant. Each CDR3 is given with its conserved first and last residue. D genes are given only for firm matches. Clone sizes are given selectively: once, few, many, or a class where the clone is expanded.

DNA	CDR3	D	size	length	J	V
TGTGCCAGCAGCTCTTCGGGGGTTGGGGAGCTGTTTTTT	CASSSSGVGELFF	-	-	13	TRBJ2-2	TRBV5-4
TGTGCCAGCAGTCCCCCCACAGGGGCGTATGGCTACACCTTC	CASSPPTGAYGYTF	TRBD1	-	14	TRBJ1-2	TRBV28
TGTGCCAGCAGCCAGTCGGACTCCTACGAGCAGTACTTC	CASSQSDSYEQYF	-	-	13	TRBJ2-7	TRBV4-2
TGTGCCAGCAGCTTAACGGGACGGGGACAGAAAGAGACCCAGTACTTC	CASSLTGRGQKETQYF	TRBD1	-	16	TRBJ2-5	TRBV7-3
TGTGCCAGTAGTCAGGTGATAGCGGGAGAGGCAGATACGCAGTATTTT	CASSQVIAGEADTQYF	TRBD2	-	16	TRBJ2-3	TRBV19
TGTGCCAGCATCGCCCGGCCGGAACTAATCTCTGGGGCCAACGTCCTGACTTTC	CASIARPELISGANVLTF	-	-	18	TRBJ2-6	TRBV7-9
TGTGCCAGCAGAAGACTAGTGTACGACAATGAGCAGTTCTTC	CASRRLVYDNEQFF	-	-	14	TRBJ2-1	TRBV2
TGTGCCAGCAGCAATAGGAGGACAGGGGGAGAGACCCAGTACTTC	CASSNRRTGGETQYF	TRBD1	once	15	TRBJ2-5	TRBV13
TGTGCCAGCAGCGTAAACTACCAAGAGACCCAGTACTTC	CASSVNYQETQYF	-	-	13	TRBJ2-5	TRBV9
TGCAGCGGACAGGGGCTTTACGACAATGAGCAGTTCTTC	CSGQGLYDNEQFF	TRBD1	-	13	TRBJ2-1	TRBV29-1
TGTGCCAGTAGTCTTGGACAGGGGACAATAACCATTCAGTACTTC	CASSLGQGTITIQYF	TRBD1	-	15	TRBJ2-4	TRBV19
TGTGCCAGCAGCTTAGGGGGACCGACTCGGATCTATGGCTACACCTTC	CASSLGGPTRIYGYTF	-	-	16	TRBJ1-2	TRBV11-3
TGTGCCAGCAGTGATTCCAGCTCCTACAATGAGCAGTTCTTC	CASSDSSSYNEQFF	-	-	14	TRBJ2-1	TRBV6-6
TGTGCCTGGAGTCCCGGGGGCAGGGACATAGGGCCCCAGCATTTT	CAWSPGGRDIGPQHF	-	-	15	TRBJ1-5	TRBV30
TGTGCCTCCCATGGTACTGGGGCCAACGTCCTGACTTTC	CASHGTGANVLTF	-	-	13	TRBJ2-6	TRBV30
TGTGCCAGCAGCTTTTCCGGGACTAATGAAAAACTGTTTTTT	CASSFSGTNEKLFF	-	-	14	TRBJ1-4	TRBV7-9
TGTGCCAGTAGTGCCACACCGGGACAGGGCTCAGATACGCAGTATTTT	CASSATPGQGSDTQYF	TRBD1	-	16	TRBJ2-3	TRBV19
TGTGCCAGCACCCACGGGAGGCAGGGCGGGCAGCCCCAGCATTTT	CASTHGRQGGQPQHF	-	-	15	TRBJ1-5	TRBV6-1
TGTGCCAGCAGCAGGGACAGGGGCACAGATACGCAGTATTTT	CASSRDRGTDTQYF	TRBD1	once	14	TRBJ2-3	TRBV7-8
TGTGCCAGCTCTGCGGGGACGGGGCCTCAAGTCTTC	CASSAGTGPQVF	-	few	12	TRBJ2-7	TRBV7-2
TGTGCCAGCTCCCCAAACAGGGGTAATCAGCCCCAGCATTTT	CASSPNRGNQPQHF	TRBD1	-	14	TRBJ1-5	TRBV18
TGTGCCAGCAGTTCGGAGGGGTCTAATGAAAAACTGTTTTTT	CASSSEGSNEKLFF	-	-	14	TRBJ1-4	TRBV27
TGTGCCAGCCTCCGGGACAGGGGGCTGAGTGAAGCTTTCTTT	CASLRDRGLSEAFF	TRBD1	-	14	TRBJ1-1	TRBV28
TGTGCCACCAGCCCAGGGTTCTCTGGGGCCAACGTCCTGACTTTC	CATSPGFSGANVLTF	-	-	15	TRBJ2-6	TRBV15
TGTGCCATCAGCGACGATGCTAGCGGGAGGGGCGAGCAGTACTTC	CAISDDASGRGEQYF	TRBD2	-	15	TRBJ2-7	TRBV10-3
TGCGCCAGCAGCTTGGGGGGGACGAGCCTGGTAACAGATACGCAGTATTTT	CASSLGGTSLVTDTQYF	-	few	17	TRBJ2-3	TRBV5-1
TGTGCCAGCAGTTTACGAGGGAATGGCTACACCTTC	CASSLRGNGYTF	-	-	12	TRBJ1-2	TRBV28
TGCAGCGTCCCCGGGACTAGCGGGTTCTCCTACAATGAGCAGTTCTTC	CSVPGTSGFSYNEQFF	TRBD2	-	16	TRBJ2-1	TRBV29-1
TGTGCCAGCTCGGCGCAGGGGACCGACACTGAAGCTTTCTTT	CASSAQGTDTEAFF	-	few	14	TRBJ1-1	TRBV18
TGCGCCAGCAGCTTGGGGCTGGGCGTGAACACTGAAGCTTTCTTT	CASSLGLGVNTEAFF	-	once	15	TRBJ1-1	TRBV5-1
TGTGCCAGCAGCAAAGGACTGGACCAGCCCCAGCATTTT	CASSKGLDQPQHF	-	-	13	TRBJ1-5	TRBV14
TGCGCCAGCAGCCAGGGACAGGCAGAGGGGACGCAGTATTTT	CASSQGQAEGTQYF	TRBD1	-	14	TRBJ2-3	TRBV5-1
TGTGCCAGCACCTTCCGGGGTGCCCGCGGTGAAAAACTGTTTTTT	CASTFRGARGEKLFF	-	-	15	TRBJ1-4	TRBV28
TGTGCCAGTAGAGGACCCGGCAGGAACACTGAAGCTTTCTTT	CASRGPGRNTEAFF	-	-	14	TRBJ1-1	TRBV19
TGCGCCAGCAGTCAATCGGAGGAACAGGGAAACACCGGGGAGCTGTTTTTT	CASSQSEEQGNTGELFF	-	-	17	TRBJ2-2	TRBV23-1
TGTGCCAGCACCAATGACAGGGGCGACACTGAAGCTTTCTTT	CASTNDRGDTEAFF	TRBD1	-	14	TRBJ1-1	TRBV5-4
TGTGCCAGTACTCGGGCGGCGAGCTCCTACGAGCAGTACTTC	CASTRAASSYEQYF	-	-	14	TRBJ2-7	TRBV6-1
-	CASRPGPWGSGANVLTF	-	-	17	TRBJ2-6	TRBV12-2
TGTGCCAGCAGTGAAGCCACGGGACGGAACTACGAGCAGTACTTC	CASSEATGRNYEQYF	-	-	15	TRBJ2-7	TRBV2
TGCGCCAGCAGCGAACCGGGGCGCTCCTACGAGCAGTACTTC	CASSEPGRSYEQYF	-	-	14	TRBJ2-7	TRBV5-1
TGTGCCAGCAGCGTTGCACCGATGAACACTGAAGCTTTCTTT	CASSVAPMNTEAFF	-	-	14	TRBJ1-1	TRBV9
TGTGCCAGCAGTGTAAACAGGGGGGAGACCCAGTACTTC	CASSVNRGETQYF	TRBD1	few	13	TRBJ2-5	TRBV2
TGCGCCAGCAGCCTCGGGACGGTCAATGAGCAGTTCTTC	CASSLGTVNEQFF	-	-	13	TRBJ2-1	TRBV4-3
TGTGCCAGCAGCTTAGGGGGAGGGGCAGGTGAGCAGTACTTC	CASSLGGGAGEQYF	TRBD2	-	14	TRBJ2-7	TRBV7-9
TGTGCCAGCAGTGACCTAAACATTCAGTACTTC	CASSDLNIQYF	-	-	11	TRBJ2-4	TRBV6-5
TGCGCCAGCAGCCAAGAACTAGCGGAGCAGTTCTTC	CASSQELAEQFF	TRBD2	-	12	TRBJ2-1	TRBV4-1
TGCGCCAGCAGCGGGGCGGGACAGGACACTGAAGCTTTCTTT	CASSGAGQDTEAFF	TRBD1	-	14	TRBJ1-1	TRBV5-1
TGTGCCAGCAGCTTGTCCCCCGGGGGGGGTAGCACTGAAGCTTTCTTT	CASSLSPGGGSTEAFF	-	-	16	TRBJ1-1	TRBV7-2
TGCGCCAGCTTCCCGGGACAGGGGTCTGGGGCCAACGTCCTGACTTTC	CASFPGQGSGANVLTF	TRBD1	-	16	TRBJ2-6	TRBV5-1
TGTGCCAGTAGTATAGTTAGATTGACTAGCGGGGGTTACCATGAGCAGTTCTTC	CASSIVRLTSGGYHEQFF	TRBD2	-	18	TRBJ2-1	TRBV19
TGTGCCAGCAGCCAGGCTGTAGCGGGAGACTCCTACGAGCAGTACTTC	CASSQAVAGDSYEQYF	TRBD2	-	16	TRBJ2-7	TRBV4-2
TGTGCCACCAGCAGAGCGGGGACAGACGTAGGGGCTTTCTTT	CATSRAGTDVGAFF	TRBD1	-	14	TRBJ1-1	TRBV15
TGTGCCAGCTCCGAGGGGGTTGGAGGGGTTCAGCCCCAGCATTTT	CASSEGVGGVQPQHF	-	once	15	TRBJ1-5	TRBV18
TGTGCCAGCAGCTTGGGCCAAGAAGAGACCCAGTACTTC	CASSLGQEETQYF	-	once	13	TRBJ2-5	TRBV5-4
TGTGCCAGTAGGATTACTAGCGGTCTCGCCTACGAGCAGTACTTC	CASRITSGLAYEQYF	TRBD2	once	15	TRBJ2-7	TRBV19